The clone carrying this TCR beta chain was seen just once. Its matching antigen is unknown. This record belongs to a study of shared clonotypes between healthy human individuals. Study-level points and caveats: Non-shared clonotypes displayed generation probabilities falling below those of clonotypes present in all four donors.

The germline CDR1 and CDR2 sequences are SNHLY and FYNNEI. V lost 6 bases to trimming and J lost 0 bases, with 10 bases between them. CDR3 size: 14 residues. Sequencing used immunoSEQ multiplex PCR; TCRdb keeps in-frame clones, though not all of them. The sample carries about 1.1 million clones, around 82% recorded once. The CD4+ fraction was divided into a CD45RA+ naive subset and a CD45RA-negative memory subset. This chain uses TRBV2 with TRBJ2-3; D gene unclear. This receptor was obtained from a man aged 18 to 30 in good health. Some clones in this sample may be carry-over from other donors' samples. Sequenced material: memory CD4+ T cells from PBMCs. Subset given: CD45RA-negative fraction. CDR3 nucleotide sequence: TGTGCCAGCAGCGTCGGCCCCAGCACAGATACGCAGTATTTT. Encoded protein: CASSVGPSTDTQYF.